Sequencing of this TCR beta chain was carried out in a study of blood T cells in healthy people across ages. Across the whole study: Capture via template switching afforded approximately one barcoded beta molecule per two T cells.

This clonotype was seen only a few times. Individuals who donated were healthy Caucasians from Russia aged 6 to 90. A second PCR of about 6 to 12 cycles used a sample-barcoded 5' primer and a J-beta primer mix. One entry per CDR3 protein results from TCRdb running MiXCR on the 5' RACE reads. The table lists around 900,000 distinct CDR3 sequences, about 28% of them singletons. Sequenced material: blood. The receptor's source is a woman older than 75 in good health.

The CDR3 DNA reads TGTGCCTGGAGTGGGGGACACAGCACAGATACGCAGTATTTT. Translation: CAWSGGHSTDTQYF. This rearrangement joins TRBV30 to TRBJ2-3; D is perhaps TRBD1 (6 bases). The CDR3 spans 14 residues. The germline V gene encodes CDR1 GTSNPN and CDR2 SVGIG (reference sequence). V lost 1 base and J lost 0, with 8 bases in between.